These T cell receptor beta chains were read from a single sample in a study of control samples from healthy donors and cancer patients. Sequencing used immunoSEQ multiplex PCR; TCRdb keeps in-frame clones, though not all of them. Among roughly 120,000 clones listed, nearly 95% were seen once. Specimen: blood. The receptors stem from a man younger than 40 in good health. Both conserved end residues are part of each CDR3. Fields, in order: clone size, D gene, V gene, J gene, CDR3 DNA, CDR3 protein. A D gene is named only where the DNA matches it firmly. Where a row states a size, it is once, few, many or the class of an expanded clone; other rows omit it.

abundance: -; d_gene: -; v_gene: TRBV5-4; j_gene: TRBJ1-6; CDR3nt: TGTGCCAGCAGCTTGAGAGTGAGCTCCTATAATTCACCCCTCCACTTT; CDR3aa: CASSLRVSSYNSPLHF
abundance: -; d_gene: TRBD1; v_gene: TRBV27; j_gene: TRBJ1-2; CDR3nt: TGTGCCAGCAGTCCCGGGACAGGGAGCGGCTACACCTTC; CDR3aa: CASSPGTGSGYTF
abundance: -; d_gene: -; v_gene: TRBV6-5; j_gene: TRBJ1-5; CDR3nt: TGTGGGGGGCTATGTCGAAATCAGCCCCAGCATTTT; CDR3aa: CGGLCRNQPQHF
abundance: -; d_gene: -; v_gene: TRBV27; j_gene: TRBJ1-1; CDR3nt: TGTGCCAGCAGTTTAAAGGTCGGGGGGAGGGACACTGAAGCTTTCTTT; CDR3aa: CASSLKVGGRDTEAFF
abundance: -; d_gene: -; v_gene: TRBV30; j_gene: TRBJ2-5; CDR3nt: TGTGCCTGGGATATGCAAGAGACCCAGTACTTC; CDR3aa: CAWDMQETQYF
abundance: -; d_gene: -; v_gene: TRBV6-5; j_gene: TRBJ1-2; CDR3nt: TGTGCCAGCAGTTACTCGAGCAGGGAGAATGGCTACACCTTC; CDR3aa: CASSYSSRENGYTF
abundance: -; d_gene: TRBD1; v_gene: TRBV19; j_gene: TRBJ1-2; CDR3nt: TGTGCCAGTAGTATGATGGCAGGGGGGAACTATGGCTACACCTTC; CDR3aa: CASSMMAGGNYGYTF
abundance: -; d_gene: -; v_gene: TRBV27; j_gene: TRBJ2-1; CDR3nt: TGTGCCAGCATGGGTCCGGGGTATCAGGACAATGAGCAGTTCTTC; CDR3aa: CASMGPGYQDNEQFF
abundance: -; d_gene: TRBD1; v_gene: TRBV19; j_gene: TRBJ2-1; CDR3nt: TGTGCCAGTAGTATCGGACAGGGGGCATATGAGCAGTTCTTC; CDR3aa: CASSIGQGAYEQFF
abundance: -; d_gene: TRBD1; v_gene: TRBV15; j_gene: TRBJ1-4; CDR3nt: TGTGCCACCAGCAGGAACCGGGACAGGGGTGAAAAACTGTTTTTT; CDR3aa: CATSRNRDRGEKLFF
abundance: -; d_gene: TRBD1; v_gene: TRBV19; j_gene: TRBJ1-1; CDR3nt: TGTGCCAGTAGTTTTTTACCGGGACAGCGGAACACTGAAGCTTTCTTT; CDR3aa: CASSFLPGQRNTEAFF
abundance: -; d_gene: -; v_gene: TRBV19; j_gene: TRBJ1-6; CDR3nt: TGTGCCAGTAGTCGGGCCACCCGGAGCTCCTATAATTCACCCCTCCACTTT; CDR3aa: CASSRATRSSYNSPLHF
abundance: -; d_gene: -; v_gene: TRBV12-3/TRBV12-4; j_gene: TRBJ1-1; CDR3nt: TGTGCCAGCAGTTTAGGATTAATGGTGTTAGCTTTCTTT; CDR3aa: CASSLGLMVLAFF
abundance: -; d_gene: TRBD2; v_gene: TRBV5-1; j_gene: TRBJ2-1; CDR3nt: TGCGCCAGCAGCTTCCCCGGGGGGAATGAGCAGTTCTTC; CDR3aa: CASSFPGGNEQFF
abundance: -; d_gene: TRBD1; v_gene: TRBV6-4; j_gene: TRBJ1-6; CDR3nt: TGTGCCAGCAGTGATCGGGGGACAGGGAATTCACCCCTCCACTTT; CDR3aa: CASSDRGTGNSPLHF
abundance: -; d_gene: -; v_gene: TRBV7-9; j_gene: TRBJ2-1; CDR3nt: TGTGCCAGCACCCTACCTACGACAGACAATGAGCAGTTCTTC; CDR3aa: CASTLPTTDNEQFF
abundance: once; d_gene: TRBD1; v_gene: TRBV5-1; j_gene: TRBJ1-1; CDR3nt: TGCGCCAGCAGCTTGGGGTTCAGGGGGCAGGCTGAAGCTTTCTTT; CDR3aa: CASSLGFRGQAEAFF
abundance: -; d_gene: -; v_gene: TRBV6-9; j_gene: TRBJ1-5; CDR3nt: TGTGCCAGCAGTTATAGGGATAATCAGCCCCAGCATTTT; CDR3aa: CASSYRDNQPQHF
abundance: -; d_gene: -; v_gene: TRBV5-1; j_gene: TRBJ1-2; CDR3nt: TGCGCCAGCAGCTTGGAAGCGACAGCCTCTAACTATGGCTACACCTTC; CDR3aa: CASSLEATASNYGYTF
abundance: -; d_gene: TRBD1; v_gene: TRBV6-5; j_gene: TRBJ1-2; CDR3nt: TGTGCCAGCAGTTTCCGGGACAGGGTCTATGGCTACACCTTC; CDR3aa: CASSFRDRVYGYTF
abundance: -; d_gene: -; v_gene: TRBV30; j_gene: TRBJ1-4; CDR3nt: TGTGCCTGGAGTGTACGGGGGACAACTAATGAAAAACTGTTTTTT; CDR3aa: CAWSVRGTTNEKLFF
abundance: -; d_gene: TRBD2; v_gene: TRBV27; j_gene: TRBJ2-7; CDR3nt: TGTGCCAGCAGTTTAAGCGGGGTATACGAGCAGTACTTC; CDR3aa: CASSLSGVYEQYF
abundance: -; d_gene: -; v_gene: TRBV29-1; j_gene: TRBJ2-2; CDR3nt: TGCAGCGTTGAGGTCCCAGCTTACACCGGGGAGCTGTTTTTT; CDR3aa: CSVEVPAYTGELFF
abundance: -; d_gene: TRBD1; v_gene: TRBV15; j_gene: TRBJ2-6; CDR3nt: TGTGCCACCAGCAGACGGACAGGGGACGCCTCGGGGGCCAACGTCCTGACTTTC; CDR3aa: CATSRRTGDASGANVLTF
abundance: -; d_gene: -; v_gene: TRBV5-5; j_gene: TRBJ1-1; CDR3nt: TGTGCCAGCAGCCAGGGTAGTGAAGCTTTCTTT; CDR3aa: CASSQGSEAFF
abundance: -; d_gene: -; v_gene: TRBV10-2; j_gene: TRBJ2-5; CDR3nt: TGCGCCAGCAGTGAGACTCGGGAGACCCAGTACTTC; CDR3aa: CASSETRETQYF
abundance: -; d_gene: -; v_gene: TRBV11-3; j_gene: TRBJ2-2; CDR3nt: TGTGCCAGCAGCTTATGGGGGTCGAACACCGGGGAGCTGTTTTTT; CDR3aa: CASSLWGSNTGELFF
abundance: -; d_gene: TRBD2; v_gene: TRBV6-6; j_gene: TRBJ2-1; CDR3nt: TGTGCCAGCAGTCCACTGGGTTTCGCGGGGGGGCCCTACAATGAGCAGTTCTTC; CDR3aa: CASSPLGFAGGPYNEQFF